The clone carrying this TCR beta chain was detected once. This entry comes from a study of blood T cell repertoires in COVID-19. Study details: Donors in the United States, Italy and Spain gave samples during acute or convalescent COVID-19.

V lost 8 bases, J lost 6 bases, and 14 bases lay in between. Germline V gene data show CDR1 as MNHEY and CDR2 as SVGAGI. The CDR3 extends over 14 amino acids. Original methodology: Reference gene primer amplification gave estimated nucleated cell counts. Repertoires were generated with immunoSEQ multiplex PCR, while TCRdb's copy carries only in-frame clones and drops some. Clone size and V and J calls were adopted from that table, with D and trimming inferred from the DNA. The repertoire consists of under 200,000 clones, with almost 80% occurring once and the leading ten covering roughly a sixth. The chain joins TRBV6-5 to TRBJ1-6; no reliable D call. This TCR came from a man between 60 and 75 years old with active or convalescent COVID-19. Sequencing was performed on peripheral blood. CDR3 sequence: CASLRRAGNSPLHF. CDR3 coding DNA: TGTGCCAGCCTCCGTCGGGCGGGTAATTCACCCCTCCACTTT.